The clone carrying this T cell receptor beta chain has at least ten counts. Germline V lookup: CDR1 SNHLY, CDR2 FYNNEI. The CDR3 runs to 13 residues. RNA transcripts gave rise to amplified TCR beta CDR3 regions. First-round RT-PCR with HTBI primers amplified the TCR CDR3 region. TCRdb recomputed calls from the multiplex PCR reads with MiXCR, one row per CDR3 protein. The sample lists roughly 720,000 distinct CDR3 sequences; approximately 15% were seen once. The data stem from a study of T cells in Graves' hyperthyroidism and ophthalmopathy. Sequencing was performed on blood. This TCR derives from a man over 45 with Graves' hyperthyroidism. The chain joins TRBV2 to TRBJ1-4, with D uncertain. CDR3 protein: CATSLGLEEKLFF. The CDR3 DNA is TGTGCTACCAGTCTAGGGCTCGAGGAAAAACTGTTTTTT. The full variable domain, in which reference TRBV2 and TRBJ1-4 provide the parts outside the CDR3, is EPEVTQTPSHQVTQMGQEVILRCVPISNHLYFYWYRQILGQKVEFLVSFYNNEISEKSEIFDDQFSVERPDGSNFTLKIRSTKLEDSAMYFCATSLGLEEKLFFGSGTQLSVL.